This T cell receptor (beta chain) was found in a study of blood T cell repertoires in COVID-19. Across the study: Italy, Spain and the United States were the sources of the convalescent and acute COVID-19 samples. Sources were T cells, B-cell-depleted T cells, or PBMCs; the material itself was cDNA or gDNA.

Germline V CDR1 and CDR2: LGHDT, YNNKEL (reference sequence). CDR3 size: 11 residues. V lost 4 bases to trimming and J lost 5 bases, with 6 bases between them. Per the authors' pipeline: Researchers report that nucleated cell counts were estimated from reference gene primer amplification. Here immunoSEQ multiplex PCR was the method, and the copy in TCRdb shows in-frame clones only, minus some. That table furnishes V, J and clone size, whereas the DNA furnished D and trimming. The table records under 80,000 clones, approximately 90% of them present only once. The clonotype was recovered from a man in his 70s with active or convalescent COVID-19. Sequencing was performed on peripheral blood. V gene TRBV3-1 (or the pseudogene TRBV3-2) combines with J gene TRBJ2-7; D is unresolved. CDR3 in DNA: TGTGCCAGCAGCCGTAGAAACGAGCAGTACTTC. Encoded protein: CASSRRNEQYF.